The T cell receptor beta chain under discussion was sequenced for a study of T cells in Graves' hyperthyroidism and ophthalmopathy. Study details: Peripheral blood collection took place at initial diagnosis, before any treatment.

Researchers amplified the TCR beta CDR3 regions from RNA transcripts. TCR CDR3 underwent first-round RT-PCR with the HTBI primer set. TCRdb itself ran the multiplex PCR reads through MiXCR, one entry per CDR3 protein. The sample records around 520,000 distinct CDR3 sequences, approximately 25% being singletons. CDR3 length equals 13 residues. V was trimmed by 3 bases and J by 2 bases, leaving 7 bases between them. This clonotype showed up just once. The V call is TRBV12-3 or TRBV12-4, the J call TRBJ1-1; D uncertain. Sequencing input: blood. This clonotype originated in a woman aged 25 to 39 with Graves' ophthalmopathy. The CDR3 DNA sequence: TGTGCCAGCAGTTTTCAAGTTAACACTGAAGCTTTCTTT. It codes for CASSFQVNTEAFF.